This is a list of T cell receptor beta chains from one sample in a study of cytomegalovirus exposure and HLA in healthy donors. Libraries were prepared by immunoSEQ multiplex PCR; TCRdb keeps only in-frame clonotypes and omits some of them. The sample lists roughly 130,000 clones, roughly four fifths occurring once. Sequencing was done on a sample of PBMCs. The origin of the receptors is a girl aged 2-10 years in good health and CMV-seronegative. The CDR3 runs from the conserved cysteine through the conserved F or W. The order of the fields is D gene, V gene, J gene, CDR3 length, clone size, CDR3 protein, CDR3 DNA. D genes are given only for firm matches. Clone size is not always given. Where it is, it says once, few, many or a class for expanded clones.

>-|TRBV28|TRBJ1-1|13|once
CASSFHGQTEAFF
TGTGCCAGCAGTTTCCACGGACAGACAGAAGCTTTCTTT
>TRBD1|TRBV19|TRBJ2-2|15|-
CASKPPGTGAGELFF
TGTGCCTCTAAACCCCCCGGGACAGGGGCCGGGGAGCTGTTTTTT
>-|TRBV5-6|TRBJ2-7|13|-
CASSLVSSYEQYF
TGTGCCAGCAGCTTAGTGAGCTCCTACGAGCAGTACTTC
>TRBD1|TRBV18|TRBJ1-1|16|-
CASSRSVLGTGFEAFF
TGTGCCAGCTCACGATCGGTTCTAGGGACAGGGTTTGAAGCTTTCTTT
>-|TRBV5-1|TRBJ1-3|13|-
CASSLEVGDTIYF
TGCGCCAGCAGCTTGGAAGTCGGGGACACCATATATTTT
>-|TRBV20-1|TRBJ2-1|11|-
CSARILNEQFF
TGCAGTGCTAGAATTCTCAATGAGCAGTTCTTC
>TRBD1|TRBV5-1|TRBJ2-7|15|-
CASSPSGQGGYEQYF
TGCGCCAGCAGCCCCTCAGGACAGGGTGGCTACGAGCAGTACTTC
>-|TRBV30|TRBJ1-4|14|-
CAWSFGLANEKLFF
TGTGCCTGGAGTTTTGGCTTGGCTAATGAAAAACTGTTTTTT
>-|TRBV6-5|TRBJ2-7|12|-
CASSYSIGVWYF
TGTGCCAGCAGTTACTCGATAGGGGTTTGGTACTTC
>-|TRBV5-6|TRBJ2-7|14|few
CASSLYSGEYEQYF
TGTGCCAGCAGCTTGTACTCAGGGGAGTACGAGCAGTACTTC
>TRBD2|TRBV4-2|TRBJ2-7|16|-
CASSQDPSGRTYEQYF
TGTGCCAGCAGCCAAGATCCTAGCGGGAGGACCTACGAGCAGTACTTC
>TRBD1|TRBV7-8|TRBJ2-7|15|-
CASRLLGTGSYEQYF
TGTGCCAGCAGACTCCTCGGGACAGGCTCCTACGAGCAGTACTTC
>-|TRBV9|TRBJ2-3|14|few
CASSVALPTDTQYF
TGTGCCAGCAGCGTAGCACTACCCACAGATACGCAGTATTTT
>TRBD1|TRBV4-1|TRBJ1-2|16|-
CASSPVGAGGSYGYTF
TGCGCCAGCAGCCCAGTAGGGGCAGGGGGTAGCTATGGCTACACCTTC
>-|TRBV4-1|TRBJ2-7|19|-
CASSQAWGLRAGDDYEQYF
TGCGCCAGCAGCCAAGCCTGGGGCCTAAGGGCAGGGGACGACTACGAGCAGTACTTC
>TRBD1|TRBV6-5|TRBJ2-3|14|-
CASSYEGATDTQYF
TGTGCCAGCAGTTACGAGGGGGCAACTGATACGCAGTATTTT
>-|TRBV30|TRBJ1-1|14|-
CAWTNPTIKIEAFF
TGTGCCTGGACGAATCCCACTATTAAAATTGAAGCTTTCTTT
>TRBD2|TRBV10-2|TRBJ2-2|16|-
CASSEDPGLASGELFF
TGCGCCAGCAGTGAGGATCCGGGACTAGCTTCTGGGGAGCTGTTTTTT
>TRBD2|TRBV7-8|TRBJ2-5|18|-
CASSVGLAGGLYQETQYF
TGTGCCAGCAGCGTCGGACTAGCGGGAGGCCTGTACCAAGAGACCCAGTACTTC
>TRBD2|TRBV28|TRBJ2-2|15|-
CASTPLAGGTGELFF
TGTGCCAGCACCCCCCTAGCGGGAGGGACCGGGGAGCTGTTTTTT
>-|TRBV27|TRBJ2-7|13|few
CASSLGGPNEQYF
TGTGCCAGCAGTTTGGGGGGTCCGAACGAGCAGTACTTC
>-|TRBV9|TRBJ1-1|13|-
CASSVAGNTEAFF
TGTGCCAGCAGCGTAGCAGGGAACACTGAAGCTTTCTTT
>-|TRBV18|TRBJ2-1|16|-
CASSPPSGGIGNEQFF
TGTGCCAGCTCACCACCTTCTGGAGGGATAGGCAATGAGCAGTTCTTC
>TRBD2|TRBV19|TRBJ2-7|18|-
CASSNLPGLAGEGHEQYF
TGTGCCAGTAGTAACCTTCCGGGACTAGCGGGAGAAGGCCACGAGCAGTACTTC
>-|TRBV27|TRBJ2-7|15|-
CASSDRSPPSYEQYF
TGTGCCAGCAGCGACAGGTCCCCCCCCTCCTACGAGCAGTACTTC
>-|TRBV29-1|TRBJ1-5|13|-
CSVANRVDQPQHF
TGCAGCGTTGCGAACAGGGTAGATCAGCCCCAGCATTTT
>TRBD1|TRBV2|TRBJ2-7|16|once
CASSPTAGTGPFEQYF
TGTGCCAGCAGTCCAACCGCCGGGACAGGGCCTTTCGAGCAGTACTTC
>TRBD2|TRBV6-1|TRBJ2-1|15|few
CASSPTSGNSNEQFF
TGTGCCAGCAGCCCGACTAGCGGGAATTCCAATGAGCAGTTCTTC
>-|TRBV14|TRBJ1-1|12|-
CASEAGRTEAFF
TGTGCCAGTGAAGCCGGGAGGACTGAAGCTTTCTTT
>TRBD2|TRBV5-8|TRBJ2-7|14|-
CASSLAGASYEQYF
TGTGCCAGCAGCCTAGCGGGGGCGTCCTACGAGCAGTACTTC
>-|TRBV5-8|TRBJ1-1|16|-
CASSFAPEVRNTEAFF
TGTGCCAGCAGCTTTGCCCCGGAGGTGAGGAACACTGAAGCTTTCTTT
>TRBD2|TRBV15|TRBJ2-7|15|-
CATSGGTSGSYEQYF
TGTGCCACCAGCGGCGGGACTAGCGGGAGTTACGAGCAGTACTTC
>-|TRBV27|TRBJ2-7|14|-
CASSLDRTTTRQYF
TGTGCCAGCAGTTTAGACAGGACAACTACGAGGCAGTACTTC
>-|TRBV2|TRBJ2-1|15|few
CASRGTSRDYNEQFF
TGTGCCAGCCGGGGTACTAGCAGGGACTACAATGAGCAGTTCTTC
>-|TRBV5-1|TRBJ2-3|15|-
CASSLDLQSTDTQYF
TGCGCCAGCAGCTTGGATCTTCAGAGCACAGATACGCAGTATTTT
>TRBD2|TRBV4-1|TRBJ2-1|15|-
CASSQTSGGYNEQFF
TGCGCCAGCAGTCAGACTAGCGGGGGGTACAATGAGCAGTTCTTC
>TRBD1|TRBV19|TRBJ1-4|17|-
CASSLGGQGFTNEKLFF
TGTGCCAGTAGTCTCGGGGGACAGGGGTTCACTAATGAAAAACTGTTTTTT
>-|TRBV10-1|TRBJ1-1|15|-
CASSESTRGGTEAFF
TGCGCCAGCAGTGAGTCGACTCGGGGGGGCACTGAAGCTTTCTTT
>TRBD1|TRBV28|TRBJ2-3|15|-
CASSLLGQGGDTQYF
TGTGCCAGCAGTTTATTGGGACAGGGTGGAGATACGCAGTATTTT
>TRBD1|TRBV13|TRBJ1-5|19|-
CASSKGGDSFSYSNQPQHF
TGTGCCAGCAGCAAAGGTGGGGACAGTTTTTCTTATAGCAATCAGCCCCAGCATTTT
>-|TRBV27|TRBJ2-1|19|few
CASSFLAGLAGRRVNEQFF
TGTGCCAGCAGTTTTCTGGCAGGGTTGGCGGGAAGGAGGGTCAATGAGCAGTTCTTC
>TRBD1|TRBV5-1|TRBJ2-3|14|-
CASSSGQGTDTQYF
TGCGCCAGCAGCTCTGGACAGGGGACAGATACGCAGTATTTT
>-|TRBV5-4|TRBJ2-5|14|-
CASRRVEGGETQYF
TGTGCCAGCAGGCGTGTTGAGGGTGGAGAGACCCAGTACTTC
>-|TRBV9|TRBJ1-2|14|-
CASSVVGGNYGYTF
TGTGCCAGCAGCGTAGTGGGGGGAAACTATGGCTACACCTTC
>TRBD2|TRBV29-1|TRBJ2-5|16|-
CSVEPLLAGQQETQYF
TGCAGCGTTGAACCTTTGCTAGCGGGACAACAAGAGACCCAGTACTTC
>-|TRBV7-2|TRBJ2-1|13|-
CASSQGRVYEQFF
TGTGCCAGCAGCCAGGGGAGGGTGTATGAGCAGTTCTTC
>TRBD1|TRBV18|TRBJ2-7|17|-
CASSPQRPGQGPYEQYF
TGTGCCAGCTCACCCCAGCGCCCGGGACAGGGTCCCTACGAGCAGTACTTC
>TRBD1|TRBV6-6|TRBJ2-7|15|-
CASRFRDRGQNEQYF
TGTGCCAGCAGATTCCGGGACAGGGGGCAGAACGAGCAGTACTTC
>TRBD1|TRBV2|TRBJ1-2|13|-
CAPRDRPNYGYTF
TGTGCCCCGAGGGACAGACCGAACTATGGCTACACCTTC
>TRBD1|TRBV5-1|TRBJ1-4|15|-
CASSQAGQGNEKLFF
TGCGCCAGCAGCCAGGCGGGACAGGGGAATGAAAAACTGTTTTTT
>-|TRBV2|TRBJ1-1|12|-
CASSVWLGGAFF
TGTGCCAGCAGTGTATGGTTGGGAGGAGCTTTCTTT
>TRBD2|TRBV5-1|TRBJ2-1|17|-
CASSLTSGRLTYNEQFF
TGCGCCAGCAGCTTAACTAGCGGGAGACTTACCTACAATGAGCAGTTCTTC
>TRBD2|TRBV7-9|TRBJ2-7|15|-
CASSLWWEGRYEQYF
TGTGCCAGCAGCTTATGGTGGGAGGGCCGGTACGAGCAGTACTTC
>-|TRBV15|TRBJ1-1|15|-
CATSRDLGGSTEAFF
TGTGCCACCAGCAGAGATCTGGGGGGTAGCACTGAAGCTTTCTTT
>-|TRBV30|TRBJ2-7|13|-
CAGSQGFSYEQYF
TGTGCCGGATCTCAGGGATTCTCCTACGAGCAGTACTTC
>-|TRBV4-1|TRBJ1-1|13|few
CASSQLGGGEAFF
TGCGCCAGCAGCCAACTCGGGGGAGGTGAAGCTTTCTTT
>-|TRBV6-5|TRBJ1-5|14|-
CASSNEVGNQPQHF
TGTGCCAGCAGCAATGAGGTCGGCAATCAGCCCCAGCATTTT